The 29 T cell receptor beta chains in this list originate from one sample, sequenced in a study of T cells in Graves' hyperthyroidism and ophthalmopathy. Amplification of TCR beta CDR3 regions used RNA as the template. During a first-round RT-PCR of the TCR CDR3, the HTBI primer set was used. Each CDR3 protein gets one entry after TCRdb re-called the multiplex PCR reads with MiXCR. This sample has about 590,000 distinct CDR3 sequences, with more than 15% found just once. The sequencing sample was made of blood. These receptors were taken from a woman in her twenties or thirties with Graves' hyperthyroidism.

The rearrangement uses TRBV7-6 and TRBJ2-1; 9 bases are shared with TRBD2. The ends lost 4 bases at V and 7 bases at J; junction bases unmatched: 14. This CDR3 contains 17 residues. Germline V gene data show CDR1 as SGHVS and CDR2 as FNYEAQ. This CDR3 is CASSSSAFSGSSNEQFF. CDR3 coding DNA: TGTGCCAGCAGCTCCTCCGCCTTTAGCGGGAGTTCAAATGAGCAGTTCTTC.

This clonotype was picked up a small number of times. One junction end disagrees with the germline gene, perhaps due to a read error. V gene TRBV14 combines with J gene TRBJ2-3; D not certain. The CDR3 extends over 15 amino acids. Germline V CDR1 and CDR2: SGHDN, FVKESK. CDR3 coding DNA: TGTGCCGGCAGCCAACAAGCCCATAGCACAGATACGCAGTATTTT. This gives the protein CAGSQQAHSTDTQYF.

This clonotype was seen many times. The CDR3 DNA reads TGTGCCAGCAAGAAGGGTTTGGACAGGGGCTTCTCTGGGGCCAACGTCCTGACTTTC. Protein: CASKKGLDRGFSGANVLTF. The chain combines TRBV2 with TRBJ2-6; 9 bases align to TRBD1. The germline V gene has CDR1 SNHLY and CDR2 FYNNEI. V lost 7 bases and J lost 0; bases outside the gene matches: 13. This CDR3 is 19 amino acids long.

In this sample, this clonotype turned up many times. This rearrangement joins TRBV13 to TRBJ1-2; weak D call: TRBD1 (5 bases). The CDR3 is 16 residues long. The V gene's germline CDR1 is PRHDT and CDR2 FYEKMQ (reference sequence). V was clipped by 5 bases and J by 2 bases, with 18 bases between them. Here the CDR3 reads CASSTLTGHLNYGYTF. The CDR3 DNA sequence: TGTGCCAGCAGCACCCTAACGGGGCATTTAAACTATGGCTACACCTTC.

This clonotype was seen a few times. The V call is TRBV5-1, the J call TRBJ1-2; TRBD1 aligns across 10 bases. The CDR3 has 17 residues. CDR1 is SGHRS, CDR2 YFSETQ, per germline. The ends lost 4 bases at V and 2 bases at J; junction bases unmatched: 11. CDR3: CASSGGQGEGVNYGYTF. The CDR3 nucleotides are TGCGCCAGCAGCGGAGGACAGGGGGAAGGAGTAAACTATGGCTACACCTTC.

This clonotype was detected many times. The chain has TRBV5-1 and TRBJ2-7; no clear D gene. Trimming removed 4 bases from V and 3 bases from J, with 20 bases in between. This CDR3 contains 16 residues. Looked up from germline, CDR1 is SGHRS and CDR2 is YFSETQ. CDR3 amino acids: CASSDNVGLRDYEQYF. CDR3 in DNA: TGCGCCAGCAGCGATAATGTGGGTCTTAGAGACTACGAGCAGTACTTC.

The sample holds many counts of this clonotype. The chain links TRBV7-6 to TRBJ2-5; D remains unclear. The CDR3 consists of 14 residues. Trimming removed 5 bases from V and 5 bases from J, with 15 bases in between. CDR1 SGHVS and CDR2 FNYEAQ come from the germline V gene. For the CDR3, the DNA is TGTGCCAGCAGCCCGTTGGGAATAGGGGAGACCCAGTACTTC. This gives the protein CASSPLGIGETQYF.

This sequence joins TRBV7-9 and TRBJ2-7; TRBD2 matches at 13 bases. This CDR3 region has 17 residues. V trimming: 4 bases; J trimming: 0 bases; junction bases outside the gene matches: 6. Germline V gives CDR1 SEHNR, CDR2 FQNEAQ (reference sequence). CDR3 nucleotide sequence: TGTGCCAGCAGCTACTCCGGGACTAGCGGGAACTCCTACGAGCAGTACTTC. This sequence encodes CASSYSGTSGNSYEQYF.

This clonotype was detected ten times or more. The chain carries TRBV6-5 and TRBJ1-2; TRBD1 matches at 8 bases. V gave up 2 bases and J gave up 3 bases; unmatched junction bases: 5. The CDR3 runs 15 residues. CDR1 and CDR2 (germline): MNHEY, SVGAGI. The CDR3 bases are TGTGCCAGCAGTTACACCGGACAGGGTCACTATGGCTACACCTTC. Translation gives CASSYTGQGHYGYTF.

The CDR3 protein is CASSVEGSGGSSYNEQFF. The CDR3 nucleotides are TGTGCCAGCAGCGTAGAAGGCTCCGGCGGGAGCTCCTACAATGAGCAGTTCTTC. The chain recombines TRBV9 with TRBJ2-1; TRBD2 aligns across 7 bases. Looked up from germline, CDR1 is SGDLS and CDR2 is YYNGEE. This CDR3 has 18 residues. The junction had 9 bases not matched to a gene; V was cut back by 0 bases and J by 0 bases.

This clonotype has more than one count but fewer than ten. The rearrangement joins TRBV7-8 to TRBJ1-3, with D possibly TRBD1 on 6 matching bases. With 5 bases removed from V and 2 bases from J, the gap between germline ends came to 13 bases. The CDR3 has 15 amino acids. Germline loops: CDR1 SGHVS, CDR2 FQNEAQ. The CDR3 is CASSPGVATGNTIYF. In DNA form, the CDR3 reads TGTGCCAGCAGCCCAGGGGTTGCCACTGGAAACACCATATATTTT. Filled out from reference TRBV7-8 and TRBJ1-3, the complete variable domain reads GAGVSQSPRYKVAKRGQDVALRCDPISGHVSLFWYQQALGQGPEFLTYFQNEAQLDKSGLPSDRFFAERPEGSVSTLKIQRTQQEDSAVYLCASSPGVATGNTIYFGEGSWLTVV.

This clonotype turned up a few times. CDR3 region: CASSLRGGQGAMNTEAFF. The CDR3 DNA reads TGCGCCAGCAGCTTAAGGGGGGGACAGGGAGCAATGAACACTGAAGCTTTCTTT. The chain couples TRBV5-1 to TRBJ1-1; 9 positions match TRBD1. CDR1 and CDR2 (germline): SGHRS, YFSETQ. The V and J ends lost 2 bases and 0 bases, in that order; junction bases with no gene match: 11. The CDR3 is 18 amino acids.

The sample holds a few counts of this clonotype. The chain employs TRBV7-9 and TRBJ2-1, with 8 bases matching TRBD2. There are 17 residues in the CDR3. Unmatched junction bases numbered 10, after V lost 6 bases and J lost 0 bases. Germline V gene data show CDR1 as SEHNR and CDR2 as FQNEAQ (reference sequence). The CDR3 region has the DNA TGTGCCAGCAGTAAGGAGGGCGGGACTAGCTCCTACAATGAGCAGTTCTTC. Residues: CASSKEGGTSSYNEQFF.

This clonotype was counted many times. J is TRBJ1-5 and V is TRBV12-3 or TRBV12-4; maybe TRBD1 (6 bases). V lost 1 base to trimming and J lost 10 bases, with 17 bases between them. CDR3 size: 15 residues. Here the CDR3 DNA reads TGTGCCAGCAGTTTAGTCAGGGGCCCCAGATCACCCCAGCATTTT. Translating gives CASSLVRGPRSPQHF.

This clonotype appeared many times. This sequence joins TRBV20-1 and TRBJ2-5; tentative D call: TRBD1 (6 bases). The CDR3 runs 12 residues. Germline V gene lookup returns CDR1 DFQATT and CDR2 SNEGSKA (reference sequence). The germline V and J ends were trimmed by 6 bases and 2 bases, with 10 bases remaining between them. CDR3 loop: CSAVGGQETQYF. The CDR3, as DNA: TGCAGTGCCGTAGGGGGACAAGAGACCCAGTACTTC.

V usage is TRBV7-9 and J usage is TRBJ2-1; 7 positions match TRBD2. J was trimmed by 15 bases and V by 5 bases; bases with no gene match: 13. From germline, CDR1 is SEHNR and CDR2 FQNEAQ (reference sequence). The CDR3 consists of 13 residues. The CDR3 nucleotides are TGTGCCAGCAGCCTCCCGGGGGGAACCAGTCGGTTCTTC. This codes for CASSLPGGTSRFF. The full variable domain, completed using reference TRBV7-9 and TRBJ2-1, is DTGVSQNPRHKITKRGQNVTFRCDPISEHNRLYWYRQTLGQGPEFLTYFQNEAQLEKSRLLSDRFSAERPKGSFSTLEIQRTEQGDSAMYLCASSLPGGTSRFFGPGTRLTVL.

Comment on this clonotype: A much bigger clone sits one base away, suggesting this may be a read error. The rearrangement links TRBV2 to TRBJ1-3; D is undetermined. CDR1 and CDR2 (germline): SNHLY, FYNNEI. This CDR3 spans 13 amino acids. Trimming stripped 8 bases from V and 0 bases from J, with 8 bases between. The CDR3 sequence: CASATFSGNTIYF. The CDR3 nucleotides are TGTGCCAGCGCGACCTTCTCTGGAAACACCATATATTTT.

This clonotype was observed at least ten times. The chain joins TRBV20-1 to TRBJ2-3; possibly TRBD1 for D (6 bases). Trimming removed 1 base from V and 4 bases from J, with 12 bases in between. This CDR3 comprises 14 residues. In germline, CDR1 is DFQATT, CDR2 SNEGSKA (reference sequence). Written as DNA, the CDR3 is TGCAGTGCTAGAGCGGTGGGGGCATCAGATACGCAGTATTTT. Its translation is CSARAVGASDTQYF.

This clonotype has ten or more counts. The J gene is TRBJ1-2, the V gene TRBV12-3 or TRBV12-4, with D possibly matching TRBD1 (6 bases). This CDR3 comprises 14 residues. Trimming cost V 5 bases and J 0 bases, with 10 bases left between them. The CDR3 sequence is CASSRGQTNYGYTF. CDR3 coding DNA: TGTGCCAGCAGTAGGGGACAAACTAACTATGGCTACACCTTC.

This clonotype has at least ten counts. This chain links TRBV11-2 with TRBJ2-1; D might be TRBD1 or TRBD2, each matching 6 bases. Per the germline V gene, CDR1 is SGHAT and CDR2 is FQNNGV. Between the trimmed V and J ends, which lost 5 bases and 12 bases, there was a span of 14 bases. The CDR3 totals 12 residues. This chain's CDR3 is CASSPGGGGQFF. The CDR3 nucleotides read TGTGCCAGCAGCCCCGGAGGAGGGGGGCAGTTCTTC.

A note on this clonotype: A read error may explain this, as a much larger clone is one base away. This chain joins TRBV28 and TRBJ1-5, with 9 bases identical to TRBD1. After removal of 3 bases from V and 6 bases from J, the junction contained 6 bases not matched to a gene. Germline loops: CDR1 MDHEN, CDR2 SYDVKM. The CDR3 spans 15 residues. CDR3 amino acids: CASSFKGQGSQPQHF. The CDR3 DNA reads TGTGCCAGCAGTTTCAAGGGACAGGGTAGTCAGCCCCAGCATTTT.

This clonotype was found many times. The chain joins TRBV11-2 to TRBJ2-1; D is uncertain. The CDR3 spans 17 residues. Germline V CDR1 and CDR2: SGHAT, FQNNGV. Deletions cut 2 bases from V and 3 bases from J, with 17 bases between. The CDR3 sequence is CASSLRSGLVGYNEQFF. CDR3 bases: TGTGCCAGCAGCTTAAGATCGGGTCTAGTCGGCTACAATGAGCAGTTCTTC.

The genes are TRBV19 and TRBJ1-1; D gene unclear. Germline V CDR1 and CDR2: LNHDA, SQIVND (reference sequence). Trimming removed 5 bases from V and 1 base from J, with 8 bases in between. This CDR3 is 13 amino acids long. Here the CDR3 DNA reads TGTGCCAGTAGTGCCAGATCGAACACTGAAGCTTTCTTT. Its protein is CASSARSNTEAFF.

The V gene is TRBV27, the J gene TRBJ2-1; 10 bases are a match to TRBD2. J gave up 8 bases and V 5 bases, and 9 bases lay outside the gene matches. CDR1 is MNHEY, CDR2 SMNVEV, per germline (reference sequence). There are 15 residues in the CDR3. The CDR3 here is CASSQAGTSVDEQFF. CDR3 DNA sequence: TGTGCCAGCAGTCAAGCCGGGACTAGCGTGGATGAGCAGTTCTTC.

The chain is built from TRBV19 and TRBJ2-1, with 8 bases matching TRBD1. CDR3 length: 15 residues. V trimming: 2 bases; J trimming: 5 bases; junction bases outside the gene matches: 5. Germline assignment: CDR1 LNHDA and CDR2 SQIVND (reference sequence). The CDR3 nucleotides read TGTGCCAGTAGTATAAGGGGACAGGTGAACAATGAGCAGTTCTTC. Residues: CASSIRGQVNNEQFF.

This clonotype was seen many times. The chain uses TRBV11-2 and TRBJ1-1, with D uncertain. The CDR3 contains 14 residues. The germline CDR1 and CDR2 sequences are SGHAT and FQNNGV. Deletions cut 7 bases from V and 0 bases from J, with 12 bases between. The CDR3 sequence: CASTSQGLNTEAFF. For the CDR3, the DNA is TGTGCCAGCACCTCACAAGGGCTGAACACTGAAGCTTTCTTT.

The chain is built from TRBV7-2 and TRBJ2-5; 9 bases fit TRBD1. Germline CDR1 is SGHTA and CDR2 is FQGNSA. The V segment lost 3 bases and the J segment 4 bases; nucleotides outside the gene matches: 6. CDR3 length equals 15 residues. The CDR3 DNA reads TGTGCCAGCAGCTTCCAGGGGACAGGGTTAGAGACCCAGTACTTC. It yields the protein CASSFQGTGLETQYF.

This rearrangement joins TRBV18 to TRBJ1-3; D uncertain. The CDR3 length is 13 residues. The germline CDR1 and CDR2 sequences are KGHSH and LQKENI. The V gene lost 4 bases and the J gene lost 3 bases, with 7 bases spanning the gap. DNA for the CDR3: TGTGCCAGCTCACAGGCGGATGGAAACACCATATATTTT. Its protein product is CASSQADGNTIYF.

This clonotype was picked up many times. J is TRBJ2-1 and V is TRBV7-9; D is uncertain. V lost 5 bases and J 6 bases, leaving 17 bases between the germline ends. This CDR3 spans 15 amino acids. Germline V gene sequence: CDR1 SEHNR, CDR2 FQNEAQ (reference sequence). The CDR3 reads CASSPSRALGNEQFF. CDR3 DNA: TGTGCCAGCAGCCCGAGCCGCGCGTTGGGCAATGAGCAGTTCTTC. The whole variable domain, remainder taken from reference TRBV7-9 and TRBJ2-1, is DTGVSQNPRHKITKRGQNVTFRCDPISEHNRLYWYRQTLGQGPEFLTYFQNEAQLEKSRLLSDRFSAERPKGSFSTLEIQRTEQGDSAMYLCASSPSRALGNEQFFGPGTRLTVL.